This passage covers 12 T cell receptor beta chains from one sample sequenced in a study of blood T cell repertoires in COVID-19. Profiled with immunoSEQ multiplex PCR; TCRdb holds only in-frame clones, not every one. The sample contains 120,000 to 150,000 clones, roughly four fifths of which appear only once. Input material: peripheral blood. The receptors originated from a human donor with acute or convalescent COVID-19. The donor label of this sample is uncertain.

The chain employs TRBV4-3 and TRBJ2-1, with 7 bases fitting TRBD1. Germline CDR1 is LGHNA and CDR2 is YSLEER. With V trimmed by 0 bases and J by 8 bases, 10 bases remained unmatched. CDR3 length: 16 residues. Written as DNA, the CDR3 is TGCGCCAGCAGCCAAGAAACAGGGGCTTCGGTCTATGAGCAGTTCTTC. It codes for CASSQETGASVYEQFF.

V usage is TRBV5-5 and J usage is TRBJ1-6; 9 bases agree with TRBD1. This CDR3 comprises 15 residues. After removal of 4 bases from V and 8 bases from J, the junction contained 7 bases not matched to a gene. Germline-derived CDR1 and CDR2 are SGHKS and YYEKEE (reference sequence). The CDR3 region has the DNA TGTGCCAGCAGCCCCACGGGACAGGGTTATTCACCCCTCCACTTT. Translated: CASSPTGQGYSPLHF.

V and J are TRBV19 and TRBJ1-5; D is unresolved. The CDR3 contains 12 residues. The germline V and J ends were trimmed by 10 bases and 6 bases, with 13 bases remaining between them. Per germline, CDR1 LNHDA and CDR2 SQIVND (reference sequence). CDR3 nucleotides: TGTGCCACCAGAGGTGTAAGTCAGCCCCAGCATTTT. Amino acid sequence: CATRGVSQPQHF.

V is TRBV30 and J is TRBJ1-2; no reliable D call. The CDR3 is made up of 12 amino acids. V dropped 0 bases and J dropped 5 bases, with 7 bases sitting between them. The germline V gene encodes CDR1 GTSNPN and CDR2 SVGIG (reference sequence). CDR3 region: CAWSVGRYGYTF. CDR3 nucleotide sequence: TGTGCCTGGAGTGTCGGGAGGTATGGCTACACCTTC.

The chain employs TRBV7-2 and TRBJ2-3; 9 bases line up with TRBD2. Trimming cost V 5 bases and J 6 bases; bases outside gene matches: 3. Per germline, CDR1 SGHTA and CDR2 FQGNSA. The CDR3 runs 13 residues. The CDR3 spells CASSDGTSDTQYF. In DNA form, the CDR3 reads TGTGCCAGCAGCGACGGGACTAGCGATACGCAGTATTTT.

The chain is built from TRBV9 and TRBJ2-1; D gene uncertain. Germline V lookup: CDR1 SGDLS, CDR2 YYNGEE. The CDR3 consists of 13 residues. Trimming stripped 0 bases from V and 7 bases from J, with 8 bases between. CDR3 nucleotide sequence: TGTGCCAGCAGCGTAGGCGAGTTGAATGAGCAGTTCTTC. It is translated as CASSVGELNEQFF. Complete variable domain (other parts from reference TRBV9 and TRBJ2-1): DSGVTQTPKHLITATGQRVTLRCSPRSGDLSVYWYQQSLDQGLQFLIQYYNGEERAKGNILERFSAQQFPDLHSELNLSSLELGDSALYFCASSVGELNEQFFGPGTRLTVL.

V gene TRBV27 combines with J gene TRBJ2-7; possible D gene TRBD2, 7 bases. The CDR3 consists of 13 residues. V lost 4 bases to trimming and J lost 4 bases, with 11 bases between them. The germline V gene has CDR1 MNHEY and CDR2 SMNVEV (reference sequence). CDR3 residues: CASSYRGAYEQYF. CDR3 DNA: TGTGCCAGCAGTTATCGGGGGGCGTACGAGCAGTACTTC.

This chain connects TRBV18 to TRBJ1-2, with 7 bases aligning to TRBD1. This CDR3 spans 17 amino acids. Germline V lookup: CDR1 KGHSH, CDR2 LQKENI. The junction had 15 bases not matched to a gene; V was cut back by 6 bases and J by 2 bases. The CDR3 nucleotides read TGTGCCAGCTCCCGTGACAGGGTAAAAGGAGGGAACTATGGCTACACCTTC. Amino acids: CASSRDRVKGGNYGYTF.

The V gene is TRBV12-3 or TRBV12-4, the J gene TRBJ1-2, with D unresolved. This CDR3 is built from 13 residues. Trimming removed 7 bases at V and 4 bases at J, with 13 bases between. CDR3 nucleotide sequence: TGTGCCAGCACTCTAATGGGAGTCTATGGCTACACCTTC. Residues: CASTLMGVYGYTF.

This clone has only one observation. The chain recombines TRBV7-2 with TRBJ1-6; 8 bases match TRBD1. CDR3 length: 15 amino acids. The V segment lost 2 bases and the J segment 7 bases; nucleotides outside the gene matches: 4. Germline loops: CDR1 SGHTA, CDR2 FQGNSA. The CDR3 reads CASSLLGQENSPLHF. The CDR3 DNA reads as TGTGCCAGCAGCTTATTGGGACAGGAAAATTCACCCCTCCACTTT.

The gene calls are TRBV30 and TRBJ1-5; D is unclear. CDR1 is GTSNPN, CDR2 SVGIG, per germline (reference sequence). V was pared by 0 bases and J by 11 bases, with 11 bases between. This CDR3 comprises 12 residues. CDR3 residues: CAWSVTGEAQHF. The CDR3 region has the DNA TGTGCCTGGAGTGTAACCGGTGAAGCCCAGCATTTT.

The CDR3 sequence is CASSFSREQYF. CDR3 DNA: TGTGCCAGCAGTTTTTCGAGGGAGCAGTACTTC. The genes are TRBV12-3 or TRBV12-4 and TRBJ2-7, with D unresolved. Trimming pared 3 bases from V and 7 bases from J, leaving 7 bases between. The CDR3 sequence is 11 residues long.